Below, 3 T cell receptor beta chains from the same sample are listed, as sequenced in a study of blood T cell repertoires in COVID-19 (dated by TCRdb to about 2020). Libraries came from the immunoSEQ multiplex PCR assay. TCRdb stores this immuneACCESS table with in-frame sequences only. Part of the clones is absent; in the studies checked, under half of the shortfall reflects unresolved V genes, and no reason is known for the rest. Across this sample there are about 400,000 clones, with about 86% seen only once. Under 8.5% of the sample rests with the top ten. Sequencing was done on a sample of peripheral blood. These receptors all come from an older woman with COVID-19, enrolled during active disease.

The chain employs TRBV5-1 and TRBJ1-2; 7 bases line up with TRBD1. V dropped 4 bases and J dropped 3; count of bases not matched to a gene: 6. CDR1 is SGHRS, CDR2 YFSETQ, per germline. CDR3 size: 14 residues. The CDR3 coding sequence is TGCGCCAGCAGCAGGGTCCAGGGGGACTATGGCTACACCTTC. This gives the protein CASSRVQGDYGYTF.

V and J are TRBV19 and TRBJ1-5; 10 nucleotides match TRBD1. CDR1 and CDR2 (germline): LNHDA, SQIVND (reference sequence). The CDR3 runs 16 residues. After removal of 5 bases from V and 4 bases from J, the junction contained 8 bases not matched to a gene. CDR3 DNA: TGTGCCAGTAGTCCACCAGACAGGGGGCGAAATCAGCCCCAGCATTTT. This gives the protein CASSPPDRGRNQPQHF. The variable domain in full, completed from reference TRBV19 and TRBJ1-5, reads DGGITQSPKYLFRKEGQNVTLSCEQNLNHDAMYWYRQDPGQGLRLIYYSQIVNDFQKGDIAEGYSVSREKKESFPLTVTSAQKNPTAFYLCASSPPDRGRNQPQHFGDGTRLSIL.

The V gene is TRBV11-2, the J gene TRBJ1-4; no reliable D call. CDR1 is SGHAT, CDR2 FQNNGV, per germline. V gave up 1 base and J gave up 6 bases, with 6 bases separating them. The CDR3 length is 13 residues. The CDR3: CASSLVSHEKLFF. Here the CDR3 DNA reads TGTGCCAGCAGCTTAGTTAGTCATGAAAAACTGTTTTTT.